This T cell receptor (beta chain) derives from a study of T cells in Graves' hyperthyroidism and ophthalmopathy. The authors obtained PBMCs from roughly 10 ml of fresh peripheral blood. The germline gives CDR1 SGHTA, CDR2 FQGNSA. J lost 8 bases, V lost 1 base, and 7 bases had no gene match. The CDR3 runs 16 residues. This clonotype occurred many times. What was amplified from RNA transcripts were TCR beta CDR3 regions. The HTBI set primed first-round TCR CDR3 RT-PCR. TCRdb used MiXCR to reprocess the multiplex PCR reads, holding one entry per CDR3 protein. The sample has about 400,000 distinct CDR3 sequences, roughly 15% seen once.

The sequence derives from a woman in her twenties or thirties with Graves' ophthalmopathy. Sequencing was performed on blood. The chain employs TRBV7-2 and TRBJ2-1, with 11 positions matching TRBD2. The CDR3 DNA sequence: TGTGCCAGCAGCTTAGAGGCTAGCGGGGGGATCTATGAGCAGTTCTTC. This gives the protein CASSLEASGGIYEQFF.